Below, one T cell receptor (beta chain) is given with its context. Its antigen is unidentified. This entry is derived from a study of cytomegalovirus exposure and HLA in healthy donors. Participants comprised healthy donors of bone marrow. V dropped 1 base and J dropped 8 bases, with 8 bases sitting between them. The CDR3 has 12 amino acids. The germline gives CDR1 SEHNR, CDR2 FQNEAQ (reference sequence). 60 Vbeta and 13 Jbeta primers were used in PCR. Produced via immunoSEQ multiplex PCR; TCRdb's table is partial and in-frame only. Among about 67,000 clones listed, around 78% were seen once. General observations from the study: Cytomegalovirus-associated TCR beta chains were listed, numbering some 180.

The specimen sequenced was PBMCs. This rearrangement joins TRBV7-9 to TRBJ1-2; perhaps TRBD1 as D (6 bases). The clonotype originates from a middle-aged man in good health and CMV-seronegative. The CDR3 spells CASSLGTAGYTF. As DNA, the CDR3 is TGTGCCAGCAGCTTAGGGACAGCCGGCTACACCTTC.